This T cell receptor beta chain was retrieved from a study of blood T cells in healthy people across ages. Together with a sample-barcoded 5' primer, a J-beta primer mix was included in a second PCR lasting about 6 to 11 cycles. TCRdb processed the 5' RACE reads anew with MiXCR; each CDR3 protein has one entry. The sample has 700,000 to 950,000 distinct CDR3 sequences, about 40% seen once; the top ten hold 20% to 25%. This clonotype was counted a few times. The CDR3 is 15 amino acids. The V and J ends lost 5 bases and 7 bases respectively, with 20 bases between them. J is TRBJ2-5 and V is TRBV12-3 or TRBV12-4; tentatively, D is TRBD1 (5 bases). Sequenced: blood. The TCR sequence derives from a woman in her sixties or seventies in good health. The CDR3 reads CASSPGGTGRGTQYF. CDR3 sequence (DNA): TGTGCCAGCAGTCCCGGTGGCACAGGTAGAGGGACCCAGTACTTC.